This is a list of T cell receptor beta chains from one sample in a study of shared clonotypes between healthy human individuals. Clones were read by immunoSEQ multiplex PCR, and TCRdb kept only the in-frame ones, dropping some. The sample lists 2,500,000 or so clones, roughly 92% occurring once. Sequencing was done on a sample of naive CD4+ T cells from PBMCs. Receptors were obtained from a man aged 18 to 35 in good health. Some clones in this sample may be carry-over from other donors' samples. The CDR3 runs from the conserved cysteine through the conserved F or W. A D gene is named only where the DNA matches it firmly. Clone size, where shown, is once, few, many, or a class for clones that have expanded.

16	TRBV19	.	.	TRBJ1-4	TGTGCCAGTACGGCCCCCCGGGTCTCCGGGAGGGAAAAACTGTTTTTT	CASTAPRVSGREKLFF
15	TRBV9	.	.	TRBJ2-7	TGTGCCAGCAGCGTAGGTCCCGAACGGGGCTACGAGCAGTACTTC	CASSVGPERGYEQYF
15	TRBV7-9	.	once	TRBJ2-7	TGTGCCAGCAGCTTAACCCGGGACACCTCTTTCGAGCAGTACTTC	CASSLTRDTSFEQYF
14	TRBV5-1	TRBD1	.	TRBJ1-3	TGCGCCAGCAGCTTGGTACAGGGGGGTGACACCATATATTTT	CASSLVQGGDTIYF
13	TRBV7-9	.	.	TRBJ2-3	TGTGCCGTTTGGAGGGCCACCACAGATACGCAGTATTTT	CAVWRATTDTQYF
15	TRBV28	.	.	TRBJ1-1	TGTGCCAGCAGTTTTTCCGCGGGCATGAACACTGAAGCTTTCTTT	CASSFSAGMNTEAFF
13	TRBV10-1	.	.	TRBJ2-7	TGCGCCAGCACCTTTACAGGGTTCTACGAGCAGTACTTC	CASTFTGFYEQYF
14	TRBV23-1	.	once	TRBJ2-3	TGCGCCAGCAGTCTGACCAAAACCACAGATACGCAGTATTTT	CASSLTKTTDTQYF
12	TRBV6-6	TRBD1	.	TRBJ1-5	TGTGCCGCAGGGGGCAATAATCAGCCCCAGCATTTT	CAAGGNNQPQHF
13	TRBV6-1	.	.	TRBJ2-7	TGTGCCAGCACGGAGAGCACACTACACGAGCAGTACTTC	CASTESTLHEQYF
16	TRBV28	.	.	TRBJ1-3	TGTGCCAGCAGTTTAACGGAGCCAAGCTCTGGAAACACCATATATTTT	CASSLTEPSSGNTIYF
12	TRBV7-9	.	.	TRBJ1-2	TGTGCCAGCAGCTTTCAGGGGCCCGGCTACACCTTC	CASSFQGPGYTF
13	TRBV28	.	.	TRBJ2-3	TGTGCCACCCGCATGCAGCCCACAGATACGCAGTATTTT	CATRMQPTDTQYF
13	TRBV6-6	.	.	TRBJ1-4	TGTGCCAGCAGTCCCGGGACGGGAGAAAAACTGTTTTTT	CASSPGTGEKLFF
13	TRBV30	.	.	TRBJ2-7	TGTGCCTGGAGTGGGGAGCGGAGTTACGAGCAGTACTTC	CAWSGERSYEQYF
13	TRBV7-2	.	.	TRBJ2-7	TGTGCCAGCAACCCCTCCGGGGGCTACGAGCAGTACTTC	CASNPSGGYEQYF
14	TRBV5-1	TRBD1	once	TRBJ1-6	TGCGCCAGCAGCCCCGGGACAGCCAATTCACCCCTCCACTTT	CASSPGTANSPLHF
17	TRBV18	TRBD1	.	TRBJ1-2	TGTGCCAGCTCACCATCCGGGACAGGGGGCATGGGCTATGGCTACACCTTC	CASSPSGTGGMGYGYTF
15	TRBV7-9	.	.	TRBJ2-7	TGTGCCAGCAGCCCGCGGTCTGTCGGGCCTTACGAGCAGTACTTC	CASSPRSVGPYEQYF
13	TRBV19	.	once	TRBJ1-2	TGTGCCAGTACTCTCCAAACTAACTATGGCTACACCTTC	CASTLQTNYGYTF
14	TRBV5-1	.	.	TRBJ1-1	TGCGCCAGCAGCCCCGGGGGGGGCGCGATCGGAGCTTTCTTT	CASSPGGGAIGAFF
13	TRBV5-1	TRBD2	.	TRBJ2-5	TGCGCCAGCAACGGTCTAGCGGGGGAGACCCAGTACTTC	CASNGLAGETQYF
16	TRBV5-1	TRBD2	.	TRBJ2-1	TGCGCCAGCAGCATCGGACTAGCGGGAGGGGCGAATGAGCAGTTCTTC	CASSIGLAGGANEQFF
15	TRBV11-2	.	.	TRBJ2-5	TGTGCCAGCAGACCAGTCCGCGGGAAGCAAGAGACCCAGTACTTC	CASRPVRGKQETQYF
13	TRBV30	TRBD2	.	TRBJ2-7	TGTGCCTGGAGACTAGCGGGGACCTACGAGCAGTACTTC	CAWRLAGTYEQYF
17	TRBV29-1	TRBD2	.	TRBJ2-1	TGCAGCGTGGAAGGTGCTAGCGGGAGGGCCGCCTACAATGAGCAGTTCTTC	CSVEGASGRAAYNEQFF
14	TRBV9	.	.	TRBJ1-1	TGTGCCAGCAGCGTGTCAGGGCAGGGTACTGAAGCTTTCTTT	CASSVSGQGTEAFF
14	TRBV7-2	.	once	TRBJ1-3	TGTGCCAGCAGCTTAGAAGGGACGGGAAACACCATATATTTT	CASSLEGTGNTIYF
12	TRBV29-1	.	few	TRBJ1-5	TGCAGCGTTGAAGATGGGGGCCAGCCCCAGCATTTT	CSVEDGGQPQHF
14	TRBV4-1	TRBD1	.	TRBJ1-2	TGCGCCAGCAGCCTCTCGACAGGGACTTATGGCTACACCTTC	CASSLSTGTYGYTF
12	TRBV29-1	.	.	TRBJ2-7	TGCAGCGTTGAAGGGCGGAGGAACGAGCAGTACTTC	CSVEGRRNEQYF
14	TRBV6-5	.	once	TRBJ2-2	TGTGCCACAGGACTACGGAGGTACACCGGGGAGCTGTTTTTT	CATGLRRYTGELFF
12	TRBV5-5	.	.	TRBJ2-5	TGTGCCAGCAGCCTTGGCATGGGAGCCCAGTACTTC	CASSLGMGAQYF
11	TRBV7-2	.	.	TRBJ2-1	TGTGCCAGCAGCTTCGGACAGAAGCAGTTCTTC	CASSFGQKQFF
14	TRBV14	.	.	TRBJ2-7	TGTGCCAGCAGCCGCGAGCGCCGGTTGGGACCCCAGTACTTC	CASSRERRLGPQYF
14	TRBV6-5	TRBD1	.	TRBJ1-1	TGTGCCAGCAGTACGGGACAGGGGGCAAACGTAGCTTTCTTT	CASSTGQGANVAFF
12	TRBV10-3	TRBD1	.	TRBJ2-5	TGTGCCATCAGGGGACAGGGGGAGACCCAGTACTTC	CAIRGQGETQYF
18	TRBV5-1	TRBD1	.	TRBJ2-1	TGCGCCAGCAGCCTGGAAGGGGATCGGACAGGGAATGTAGATGAGCAGTTCTTC	CASSLEGDRTGNVDEQFF
14	TRBV9	.	.	TRBJ2-5	TGTGCCAGCAGCGTAGAGGACGGGATGCGGACCCAGTACTTC	CASSVEDGMRTQYF
13	TRBV15	.	.	TRBJ1-2	TGTGCCACCAGCAGGGGCCCCAGGGAGGGCTACACCTTC	CATSRGPREGYTF
16	TRBV7-9	.	.	TRBJ2-2	TGTGCCAGCAGCTCATTAAAAACCGGGGAAAGGGGGGAGCTGTTTTTT	CASSSLKTGERGELFF
15	TRBV5-1	.	.	TRBJ2-7	TGCGCCAGCAGCCTGATCTCGGGACGGCCCTACGAGCAGTACTTC	CASSLISGRPYEQYF
14	TRBV11-2	.	.	TRBJ2-1	TGTGCCAGCAGCTTGGGACTGGTCCACAATGAGCAGTTCTTC	CASSLGLVHNEQFF
16	TRBV27	.	.	TRBJ1-2	TGTGCCAGCAGTCTCCACCCGCGGGGAGTAATGTATGGCTACACCTTC	CASSLHPRGVMYGYTF
14	TRBV5-1	TRBD1	.	TRBJ1-1	TGCGCCAGCAGCATGACAGGGGGCGGAGGTGAAGCTTTCTTT	CASSMTGGGGEAFF
16	TRBV27	TRBD1	.	TRBJ2-4	TGTGCCAGCAGTCTCAGGGGGACAGCTCATGAAAACATTCAGTACTTC	CASSLRGTAHENIQYF